This entry concerns a single T cell receptor (beta chain). Antigen specificity is unknown. The data were obtained in a study of cytomegalovirus exposure and HLA in healthy donors. Points from the study as a whole: Presence/absence analyses treated sequencing depth as roughly uniform across donors. Among TCR beta chains, those listed as cytomegalovirus-associated numbered fewer than 200. Specificity of three CMV-associated chains for CMV antigens was verified in vitro.

This PCR relied on a set of 60 Vbeta primers and 13 Jbeta primers. The method was immunoSEQ multiplex PCR; TCRdb's version includes in-frame clones alone and lacks a portion of them. Reported are fewer than 75,000 clones; the ten largest clones contain roughly 15%. V gave up 2 bases and J gave up 6 bases; unmatched junction bases: 15. The CDR3 sequence is 17 residues long. CDR1 is GTSNPN and CDR2 is SVGIG in the germline V gene (reference sequence). Sequences were obtained from PBMCs. The rearrangement links TRBV30 to TRBJ1-5; 8 nucleotides agree with TRBD1. This clonotype was obtained from a boy aged 5-17 years in good health and CMV-seronegative. CDR3 nucleotides: TGTGCCTGGAGTAATCCCGCCTCCAGGGGGCTATTTCAGCCCCAGCATTTT. Translating gives CAWSNPASRGLFQPQHF.